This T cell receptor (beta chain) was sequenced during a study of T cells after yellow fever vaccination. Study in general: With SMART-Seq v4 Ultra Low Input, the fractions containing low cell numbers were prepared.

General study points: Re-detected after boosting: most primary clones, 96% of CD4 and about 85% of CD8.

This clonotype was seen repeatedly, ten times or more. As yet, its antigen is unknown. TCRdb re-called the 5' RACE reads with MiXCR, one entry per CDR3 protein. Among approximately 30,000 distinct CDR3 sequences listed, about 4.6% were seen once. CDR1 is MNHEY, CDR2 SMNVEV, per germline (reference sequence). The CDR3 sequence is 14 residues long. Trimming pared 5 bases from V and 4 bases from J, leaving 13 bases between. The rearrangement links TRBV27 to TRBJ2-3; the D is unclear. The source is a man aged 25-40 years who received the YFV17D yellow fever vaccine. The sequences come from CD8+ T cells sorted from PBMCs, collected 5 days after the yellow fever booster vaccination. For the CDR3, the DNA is TGTGCCAGCAGTCCCTCGATATACGCAGATACGCAGTATTTT. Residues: CASSPSIYADTQYF.